This T cell receptor beta chain was recorded in a study of blood T cell repertoires in COVID-19. Background on the study: Whether acute or convalescent, the COVID-19 samples came from the United States, Italy and Spain. Sources were T cells, B-cell-depleted T cells, or PBMCs; the material itself was cDNA or gDNA.

With 10 bases clipped from V and 3 bases from J, the junction kept 2 bases outside the gene matches. This CDR3 contains 11 residues. CDR1 MNHNY and CDR2 SVGAGI come from the germline V gene (reference sequence). Original processing notes: Amplification of reference gene primers provided the estimated nucleated cell counts. The data were produced by immunoSEQ multiplex PCR, yet TCRdb's version contains in-frame clones alone and is incomplete. The V and J calls and clone size are taken from that table; D and trimming were inferred from the DNA. This sample has 190,000 or so clones, with 70% to 85% found just once.

The TCR originated in a human donor with acute or convalescent COVID-19. The donor label of this sample is uncertain. The sequenced material came from peripheral blood. The chain couples TRBV6-6 to TRBJ2-5; TRBD1 aligns across 7 bases. This CDR3 is CAIGTEETQYF. In DNA, the CDR3 is TGTGCCATCGGGACAGAAGAGACCCAGTACTTC.